This T cell receptor (beta chain) derives from a study of T-cell reconstitution after alpha-beta-depleted transplantation in children. V lost 4 bases and J lost 0; bases outside the gene matches: 6. This CDR3 region has 16 residues. The germline V gene encodes CDR1 DFQATT and CDR2 SNEGSKA (reference sequence). Unique molecular identifiers were incorporated into the prepared TCRbeta library. TCRdb ran MiXCR on the PCR reads and lists one entry per CDR3 protein. The table records some 520,000 distinct CDR3 sequences, approximately 32% of them present only once. Sequencing was performed on PBMCs from the stem cell graft donor, taken from the stem cell graft. This clonotype was sampled from a human donor who donated a stem cell graft to a child with aplastic anemia. The J gene is TRBJ2-1, the V gene TRBV20-1; 10 bases are shared with TRBD2. As DNA, the CDR3 is TGCAGTGCTAAACTAGCGGGAAGCAGCTCCTACAATGAGCAGTTCTTC. Protein sequence: CSAKLAGSSSYNEQFF.